Listed below are T cell receptor beta chains from one sample, sequenced in a study of blood T cells in healthy people across ages. Each CDR3 protein is one row after TCRdb ran MiXCR on the 5' RACE reads. Among about 810,000 distinct CDR3 sequences listed, around 36% were seen once. Material: blood. Every receptor here comes from a man aged 18 to 35 in good health. CDR3s leave out the opening cysteine and the closing phenylalanine or tryptophan. D genes are given only for firm matches.

TRBV5-1	TRBJ1-1	NA	ASSFTGGGNTEAF
TRBV29-1	TRBJ2-3	NA	STRLDTQY
TRBV6-2/TRBV6-3	TRBJ1-5	TRBD1	ASSYFGRGSDQPQH
TRBV25-1	NA	NA	ASSEAGEMETQY
TRBV4-3	TRBJ2-1	TRBD2	ASSQDFAGTKVYNEQF
TRBV5-6	TRBJ2-2	NA	ASSPGQFANTGELF
TRBV12-3/TRBV12-4	TRBJ2-5	NA	ASSNSMDETQY
TRBV10-3	TRBJ2-5	NA	AVSESTKEETQY
TRBV6-2/TRBV6-3	TRBJ2-7	TRBD1	ASRFRTGTHEQY
TRBV12-3/TRBV12-4	TRBJ1-5	NA	ASSITGSQPQH
TRBV6-6	TRBJ1-4	NA	ASTLGRTNEKLF
TRBV6-1	TRBJ1-2	TRBD1	ASSEVRHNRGLGYT
TRBV7-9	TRBJ2-1	NA	ASSPQVLSYNEQF
TRBV6-2/TRBV6-3	TRBJ1-2	NA	ASSRDSFDGYT
TRBV4-3	TRBJ1-4	TRBD1	ASSQEGTGNEKLF
TRBV20-1	TRBJ2-5	NA	NARVVETQY
TRBV2	TRBJ2-3	NA	ASSARGDSNTDTQY
TRBV6-5	TRBJ2-3	NA	ASSYSGTTQY
TRBV11-1	TRBJ2-7	TRBD1	ASSFYSGTELQEAQY
TRBV4-3	TRBJ2-2	NA	ASSQDTVTPDTGELF
TRBV7-2	TRBJ2-1	NA	ASGSGTTTAEQF
TRBV12-3/TRBV12-4	TRBJ1-2	NA	ASRTTGRERYGYT
TRBV9	TRBJ1-1	NA	ASSAGGARTEAF
TRBV7-2	NA	TRBD1	ASSRPDRGSYEQY
TRBV12-3/TRBV12-4	TRBJ1-1	NA	ASRAGRNTEAF
TRBV10-3	TRBJ1-1	NA	AISERGEGTEAF
TRBV20-1	TRBJ1-1	TRBD1	SAKRPTGGTEAF
TRBV28	TRBJ2-1	TRBD2	ASSLTSGIVEQF
TRBV11-3	TRBJ2-7	NA	ASSQSTGHFSYEQY
TRBV6-6	TRBJ2-7	NA	ATSPRVLWDPYEQY
TRBV7-2	TRBJ1-4	NA	ASSLVKNEKLF
TRBV20-1	TRBJ1-5	TRBD1	SAQGARNQPQH
TRBV7-2	TRBJ1-2	NA	ASSLALGGSYGYT
TRBV20-1	TRBJ2-3	NA	SAGDQSTDTQY
TRBV29-1	TRBJ2-5	TRBD2	SVRGGTSGGAEQY
TRBV6-5	TRBJ2-6	NA	ASRSGSYGANVLT
TRBV6-2/TRBV6-3	TRBJ1-1	TRBD1	GSNRGLRGTEAF
TRBV20-1	TRBJ1-1	NA	SARVGGPMNTEAF
TRBV4-3	NA	NA	ASSQEIWGGPASSYNEQY
TRBV27	TRBJ1-2	NA	ASSLNEGGGYT
TRBV7-2	TRBJ1-5	TRBD1	ASSLRQGGKGNQPQH
TRBV3-1	TRBJ1-5	NA	ASSQAGSGQPQH
TRBV4-1	TRBJ2-5	NA	ASSQSGNNEQY
TRBV5-1	TRBJ2-3	TRBD2	ASSLSSGASTDTQY